A single sample is the source of the 16 T cell receptor beta chains below, sequenced in a study of cytomegalovirus exposure and HLA in healthy donors. This PCR relied on a set of 60 Vbeta primers and 13 Jbeta primers. Measured with immunoSEQ multiplex PCR; TCRdb has only the in-frame clones, and not every one. There are some 150,000 clones in the sample; 76% occur only once, and about 1.7% lies in the top ten. The sample taken for sequencing was PBMCs. These receptors were taken from a female donor in good health and CMV-seropositive.

The CDR3 DNA is TGTGCCAGCAGCCCGAGACGGAGAACCTACGAGCAGTACTTC. Translated: CASSPRRRTYEQYF. J is TRBJ2-7 and V is TRBV7-9; D is ambiguous. The germline gives CDR1 SEHNR, CDR2 FQNEAQ (reference sequence). The CDR3 has 14 amino acids. V was clipped by 5 bases and J by 2 bases, with 13 bases between them.

The genes are TRBV4-2 and TRBJ2-2, with D possibly being TRBD2 (7 bases). The CDR3 contains 15 residues. CDR1 is LGHNA and CDR2 is YNFKEQ in the germline V gene. Trimming pared 6 bases from V and 6 bases from J, leaving 17 bases between. CDR3 amino acids: CASRPIGGASGELFF. As DNA, the CDR3 is TGTGCCAGCAGGCCCATAGGGGGGGCATCCGGGGAGCTGTTTTTT.

The chain has TRBV30 and TRBJ2-1; no clear D. The CDR3 is 14 amino acids. V gave up 0 bases and J gave up 10 bases, with 16 bases separating them. Germline V gene lookup returns CDR1 GTSNPN and CDR2 SVGIG (reference sequence). The CDR3 DNA follows: TGTGCCTGGAGTGTACCGGTCGGTGATCTAGAGCAGTTCTTC. Protein: CAWSVPVGDLEQFF.

The V and J genes are TRBV28 and TRBJ2-7, with 7 bases identical to TRBD1. CDR3 length equals 14 residues. Per the germline V gene, CDR1 is MDHEN and CDR2 is SYDVKM. With 7 bases clipped from V and 3 bases from J, the junction kept 9 bases outside the gene matches. The CDR3: CASTRGRWVYEQYF. The CDR3 bases are TGTGCCAGCACAAGGGGGCGATGGGTCTACGAGCAGTACTTC.

This clone is a singleton in its sample. The chain carries TRBV6-5 and TRBJ2-1, with 7 bases lining up with TRBD2. The CDR3 is 13 amino acids. With 9 bases clipped from V and 0 bases from J, the junction kept 2 bases outside the gene matches. CDR1 and CDR2 from the germline V gene are MNHEY and SVGAGI. DNA for the CDR3: TGTGCCAGTCAGCGGGACTCCTACAATGAGCAGTTCTTC. It is translated as CASQRDSYNEQFF.

The gene calls are TRBV5-1 and TRBJ1-2, with TRBD1 matching over 10 bases. Germline V CDR1 and CDR2: SGHRS, YFSETQ. This CDR3 comprises 15 residues. V dropped 4 bases and J dropped 3; count of bases not matched to a gene: 6. The CDR3 spells CASSVDRGRDYGYTF. The CDR3 DNA reads as TGCGCCAGCAGCGTAGACAGGGGGCGAGACTATGGCTACACCTTC.

The sample holds a few counts of this clone. The rearrangement joins TRBV9 to TRBJ2-1; 9 bases are a match to TRBD1. V lost 2 bases and J lost 8; bases outside the gene matches: 8. This CDR3 region has 15 residues. Germline lookup yields CDR1 SGDLS and CDR2 YYNGEE. The CDR3 loop reads CASSVSTGGNYEQFF. The CDR3 DNA follows: TGTGCCAGCAGCGTTTCGACAGGGGGGAACTATGAGCAGTTCTTC.

The sample holds a few counts of this clone. The chain employs TRBV13 and TRBJ1-3; tentatively, D is TRBD1 (5 bases). This CDR3 region has 15 residues. CDR1 and CDR2 (germline): PRHDT, FYEKMQ (reference sequence). V shed 5 bases and J shed 4 bases, with 15 bases lying between them. CDR3 bases: TGTGCCAGCAGCCCCGGGGGGGGAGGCGGAAACACCATATATTTT. Its translation: CASSPGGGGGNTIYF.

The genes are TRBV30 and TRBJ2-5; TRBD2 agrees at 8 bases. Trimming removed 0 bases from V and 5 bases from J; junction bases left unmatched: 14. CDR3 size: 17 residues. Germline V gene sequence: CDR1 GTSNPN, CDR2 SVGIG (reference sequence). CDR3: CAWSVGRGGLLGETQYF. As DNA, the CDR3 is TGTGCCTGGAGTGTGGGACGGGGGGGCCTTTTAGGCGAGACCCAGTACTTC.

V is TRBV10-3 and J is TRBJ2-3; tentative D call: TRBD1 (7 bases). Trimming left V 10 bases short and J 0 bases short, with 14 bases between. The V gene's germline CDR1 is ENHRY and CDR2 SYGVKD. This CDR3 region has 14 residues. As DNA, the CDR3 is TGTGCCACACGGGGGACAGCAAGCACAGATACGCAGTATTTT. Its translation: CATRGTASTDTQYF.

V and J are TRBV4-1 and TRBJ1-1, with unresolved D. The germline V gene has CDR1 MGHRA and CDR2 YSYEKL. This CDR3 is built from 14 residues. Between the trimmed V and J ends, which lost 1 base and 1 base, there was a span of 7 bases. The CDR3 spells CASSQGEGNTEAFF. Written as DNA, the CDR3 is TGCGCCAGCAGCCAAGGAGAGGGGAACACTGAAGCTTTCTTT.

The rearrangement joins TRBV5-1 to TRBJ2-2; TRBD1 might be the D (7 bases). Germline lookup yields CDR1 SGHRS and CDR2 YFSETQ. The CDR3 contains 15 residues. Trimming removed 3 bases from V and 6 bases from J, with 15 bases in between. The CDR3 sequence is CASSWGDSRAGELFF. CDR3 nucleotide sequence: TGCGCCAGCAGCTGGGGGGACAGTCGGGCCGGGGAGCTGTTTTTT.

The gene calls are TRBV7-9 and TRBJ2-5, with 7 bases identical to TRBD1. The germline V gene has CDR1 SEHNR and CDR2 FQNEAQ (reference sequence). The CDR3 is 16 residues long. J was trimmed by 4 bases and V by 5 bases; bases with no gene match: 13. In DNA form, the CDR3 reads TGTGCCAGCAGCCGAGGGGACAGCCTCAATCTAGAGACCCAGTACTTC. It translates to CASSRGDSLNLETQYF.

The V and J genes are TRBV6-5 and TRBJ2-7, with D perhaps TRBD1 (6 bases). The CDR3 covers 16 residues. Trimming removed 0 bases at V and 1 base at J, with 13 bases between. Germline V lookup: CDR1 MNHEY, CDR2 SVGAGI. CDR3 DNA: TGTGCCAGCAGTTACTCGTTGGGGGCCGGATCCTACGAGCAGTACTTC. Its protein is CASSYSLGAGSYEQYF.

The genes are TRBV6-5 and TRBJ2-5; possibly TRBD2 for D (5 bases). Germline V gene data show CDR1 as MNHEY and CDR2 as SVGAGI. V lost 0 bases, J lost 3 bases, and 8 bases lay in between. The CDR3 runs 14 residues. Written as DNA, the CDR3 is TGTGCCAGCAGTTACTCGAGCGGAAAAGAGACCCAGTACTTC. As protein: CASSYSSGKETQYF.

The chain uses TRBV10-3 and TRBJ2-5; 8 bases fit TRBD1. Trimming cost V 3 bases and J 5 bases; bases outside gene matches: 8. Germline V gives CDR1 ENHRY, CDR2 SYGVKD. The CDR3 consists of 15 residues. The CDR3 loop reads CAISDPGGAGETQYF. The CDR3, as DNA: TGTGCCATCAGTGATCCAGGGGGCGCGGGGGAGACCCAGTACTTC.